This T cell receptor beta chain was documented in a study of monozygotic twins with inflammatory bowel disease. Following a re-call of the 5' RACE reads, TCRdb has one entry per CDR3 protein and lacks DNA. In all, the sample yields approximately 400,000 distinct CDR3 sequences. The sample taken for sequencing was blood. The source is a human donor with ulcerative colitis or Crohn's disease, or a healthy co-twin of an affected twin (not recorded which).

The CDR3 here is CASSLALAGNYNEQFF. The chain couples TRBV12-3 or TRBV12-4 to TRBJ2-1; TCRdb's assignment of TRBD2 cannot be checked, as there is no DNA. This CDR3 region has 16 residues.